Listed below are T cell receptor beta chains from one sample, sequenced in a study of spatial heterogeneity in lung cancer. MiXCR was run by TCRdb on the 5' RACE reads, yielding one entry per CDR3 protein. This table has some 64,000 distinct CDR3 sequences, about 8% appearing once. The source material was PBMCs, sampled at surgery. The receptors here all came from a female donor with early-stage non-small cell lung cancer. CDR3s include the opening cysteine and the closing phenylalanine or tryptophan. The D gene is left open where the match is weak. The size entry is marked missing in some rows and otherwise reads once, few, many or a size class.

d_gene | j_gene | abundance | v_gene | CDR3aa | CDR3nt
TRBD1 | TRBJ2-7 | few | TRBV18 | CASSPTGQGAHEQYF | TGTGCCAGCTCACCGACGGGACAGGGGGCCCACGAGCAGTACTTC
TRBD2 | TRBJ2-2 | few | TRBV6-5 | CASSSPAGLAPNTGELFF | TGTGCCAGCAGTTCTCCGGCGGGACTAGCGCCGAACACCGGGGAGCTGTTTTTT
TRBD1 | TRBJ1-4 | many | TRBV12-3/TRBV12-4 | CASRPGTGDNEKLFF | TGTGCCAGCAGACCTGGGACAGGCGATAATGAAAAACTGTTTTTT
- | TRBJ2-1 | medium-sized | TRBV11-2 | CASSLAGGDVYNEQFF | TGTGCCAGCAGCTTAGCGGGTGGTGATGTCTACAATGAGCAGTTCTTC
- | TRBJ1-1 | - | TRBV6-1 | CASSGYRGTNTEAFF | TGTGCCAGCAGTGGGTACCGGGGGACCAACACTGAAGCTTTCTTT
- | TRBJ2-1 | many | TRBV27 | CASSLSNLGSEQFF | TGTGCCAGCAGTTTATCGAATCTAGGAAGTGAGCAGTTCTTC
- | TRBJ2-7 | - | TRBV13 | CASSLGRLGEQYF | TGTGCCAGCAGCTTAGGACGCCTGGGGGAGCAGTACTTC
- | TRBJ2-7 | few | TRBV2 | CASRDVQEQYF | TGTGCCAGCAGGGATGTCCAGGAGCAGTACTTC
- | TRBJ2-1 | - | TRBV2 | CASSELGPTDEQFF | TGTGCCAGCAGTGAGTTGGGCCCCACGGATGAGCAGTTCTTC
- | TRBJ2-1 | - | TRBV5-1 | CASSVEEWKRDEQFF | TGCGCCAGCAGCGTTGAGGAGTGGAAGCGAGATGAGCAGTTCTTC
TRBD1 | TRBJ1-1 | - | TRBV15 | CATSSRWGGQGKTEAFF | TGTGCCACCAGCTCCCGGTGGGGAGGACAGGGTAAGACTGAAGCTTTCTTT
TRBD1 | TRBJ2-7 | - | TRBV28 | CASSSMGDSTYEQYF | TGTGCCAGCAGCTCTATGGGGGACAGCACCTACGAGCAGTACTTC
- | TRBJ2-1 | few | TRBV29-1 | CSSTGRTSSYNEQFF | TGCAGTTCGACGGGGAGGACCAGCTCCTACAATGAGCAGTTCTTC
- | TRBJ2-5 | - | TRBV20-1 | CSAPRGGRQETQYF | TGCAGTGCTCCTAGGGGGGGTCGTCAAGAGACCCAGTACTTC
- | TRBJ2-1 | many | TRBV12-3/TRBV12-4 | CASSLRRSAYNEQFF | TGTGCCAGCAGTTTACGCAGGTCGGCCTACAATGAGCAGTTCTTC
- | TRBJ1-1 | - | TRBV20-1 | CSARDPVQVEAFF | TGCAGTGCTAGAGATCCCGTACAGGTTGAAGCTTTCTTT
- | TRBJ2-2 | few | TRBV2 | CASRLQGNTGELFF | TGTGCCAGCAGGCTACAGGGAAACACCGGGGAGCTGTTTTTT
- | TRBJ2-5 | - | TRBV24-1 | CATSAARGPETQYF | TGTGCCACCAGTGCCGCTCGGGGGCCAGAGACCCAGTACTTC
- | TRBJ2-5 | - | TRBV19 | CASSIGRETQYF | TGTGCCAGTAGTATTGGGAGAGAGACCCAGTACTTC
TRBD2 | TRBJ2-3 | - | TRBV5-1 | CASQGTSGSTDTQYF | TGCGCCAGCCAAGGGACTAGCGGGAGCACAGATACGCAGTATTTT
- | TRBJ1-1 | few | TRBV5-1 | CASSSTEINRRLGSTEAFF | TGCGCCAGCAGCTCGACGGAGATTAACAGACGATTAGGGAGCACTGAAGCTTTCTTT
- | TRBJ1-2 | - | TRBV27 | CASSGLKGQHYGYTF | TGTGCCAGCAGTGGCCTGAAAGGGCAACACTATGGCTACACCTTC
TRBD2 | TRBJ2-7 | - | TRBV5-4 | CASSSTSGGTYEQYF | TGTGCCAGCAGCTCTACTAGCGGGGGGACCTACGAGCAGTACTTC